This T cell receptor (beta chain) was identified in a study of blood T cell repertoires in COVID-19. Study-level background: Specimens from acute and convalescent COVID-19 originated in the United States, Italy and Spain.

CDR1 MGHRA and CDR2 YSYEKL come from the germline V gene. The V end lost 3 bases, the J end lost 3 bases, and 11 bases lay between the germline ends. The CDR3 has 15 residues. In the original workflow: Counts of nucleated cells, estimated from reference gene primer amplification, were obtained. Clones were sequenced by immunoSEQ multiplex PCR, and TCRdb holds only the in-frame ones, with some missing. V, J and clone size reflect that table, while D and trimming were determined from the DNA. The top ten hold under 1.2% of the sample, which has about 380,000 clones, about 80% seen once. The chain has TRBV4-1 and TRBJ2-2; a weak D match, TRBD1 (6 bases). This clonotype originated in a human donor with acute or convalescent COVID-19. The donor label of this sample is uncertain. The sample taken for sequencing was peripheral blood. This chain's CDR3 is CASSQDRLYTGELFF. The CDR3 DNA sequence: TGCGCCAGCAGCCAGGACAGATTATACACCGGGGAGCTGTTTTTT.